The clone carrying this T cell receptor beta chain was detected once. Its specificity is unknown. TCR beta libraries were prepared from cDNA with unique molecular identifiers. TCRdb independently ran MiXCR on the PCR reads; one entry per CDR3 protein. The sample shows about 500,000 distinct CDR3 sequences, around 40% of them seen only once. Trimming removed 5 bases from V and 5 bases from J, with 24 bases in between. CDR3 length: 17 residues. Germline V gene lookup returns CDR1 SEHNR and CDR2 FQNEAQ (reference sequence). This record comes from a study of post-analysis software for immune sequencing data. Study-wide results and caveats: Under F measure analysis, samples from one preparation batch co-clustered strongly. Included in a set of about 5 TRBV segments more frequent in patients than controls were TRBV5-6, TRBV5-1 and TRBV20-1. Normalized Chao1 diversity in multiple sclerosis patients fell significantly below that of controls.

The sample taken for sequencing was blood. This TCR was recovered from a girl between 10 and 17 years old with multiple sclerosis. The chain combines TRBV7-9 with TRBJ2-5; tentative D call: TRBD1 (6 bases). CDR3 region: CASSPNPINRVGETQYF. The DNA of the CDR3 is TGTGCCAGCAGCCCCAACCCAATCAACAGGGTTGGGGAGACCCAGTACTTC.